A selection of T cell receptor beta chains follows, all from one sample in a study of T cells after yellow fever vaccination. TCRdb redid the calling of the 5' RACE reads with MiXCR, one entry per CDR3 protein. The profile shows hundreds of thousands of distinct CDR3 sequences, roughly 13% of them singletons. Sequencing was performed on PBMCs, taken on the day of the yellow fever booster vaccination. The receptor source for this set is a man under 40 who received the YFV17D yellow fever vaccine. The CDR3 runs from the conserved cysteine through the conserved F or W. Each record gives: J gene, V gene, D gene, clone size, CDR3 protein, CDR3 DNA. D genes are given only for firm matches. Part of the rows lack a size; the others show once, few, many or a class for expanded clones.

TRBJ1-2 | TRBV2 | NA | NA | CASSEGGGVRYTF | TGTGCCAGCAGTGAAGGGGGGGGTGTAAGATACACCTTC
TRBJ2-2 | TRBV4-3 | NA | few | CASSQDGNTGELFF | TGCGCCAGCAGCCAAGACGGCAACACCGGGGAGCTGTTTTTT
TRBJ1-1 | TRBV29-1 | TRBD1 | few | CSVGTGSMNTEAFF | TGCAGCGTCGGGACAGGGTCGATGAACACTGAAGCTTTCTTT
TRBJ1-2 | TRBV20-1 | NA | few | CSGCPFGDYGYTF | TGCAGTGGCTGTCCTTTCGGAGACTATGGCTACACCTTC
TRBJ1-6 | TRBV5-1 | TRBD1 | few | CASSAGQGNSPLHF | TGCGCCAGCAGCGCCGGACAGGGTAATTCACCCCTCCACTTT
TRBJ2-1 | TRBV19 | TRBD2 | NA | CASSRSRDYRMGEQFF | TGTGCCAGTAGTAGGTCCCGGGACTACCGAATGGGTGAGCAGTTCTTC
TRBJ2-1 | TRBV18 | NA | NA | CASSPRQNPYNEQFF | TGTGCCAGCTCACCACGACAGAACCCCTACAATGAGCAGTTCTTC
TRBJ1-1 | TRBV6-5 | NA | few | CASIKDGLNTEAFF | TGTGCCAGCATTAAGGACGGCCTGAACACTGAAGCTTTCTTT
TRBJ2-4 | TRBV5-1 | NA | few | CASSFGGTSGKNIQYF | TGCGCCAGCAGCTTCGGCGGTACTAGTGGCAAAAACATTCAGTACTTC
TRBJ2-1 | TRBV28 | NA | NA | CASRGVGSYNEQFF | TGTGCCAGCAGGGGGGTAGGTTCCTACAATGAGCAGTTCTTC
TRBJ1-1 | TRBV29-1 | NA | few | CSVGRRNTEAFF | TGCAGCGTGGGCAGGCGGAACACTGAAGCTTTCTTT
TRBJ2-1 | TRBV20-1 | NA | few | CSESTGGEGEQFF | TGCAGTGAGAGTACAGGGGGGGAAGGTGAGCAGTTCTTC
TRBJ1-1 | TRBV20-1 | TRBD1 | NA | CSARERGQNTEAFF | TGCAGTGCTAGAGAAAGGGGGCAGAACACTGAAGCTTTCTTT
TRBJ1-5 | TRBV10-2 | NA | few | CASIGGRNRAQPQHF | TGCGCCAGCATTGGGGGGAGAAACAGGGCTCAGCCCCAGCATTTT
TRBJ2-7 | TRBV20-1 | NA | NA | CSARPVESRTYEQYF | TGCAGTGCTAGGCCGGTAGAGAGCAGAACCTACGAGCAGTACTTC
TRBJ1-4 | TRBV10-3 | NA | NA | CAISESISSGEKLFF | TGTGCCATCAGTGAATCAATCTCAAGCGGGGAAAAACTGTTTTTT
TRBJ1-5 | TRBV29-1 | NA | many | CSVQQGGDQPQHF | TGCAGCGTACAACAGGGCGGCGATCAGCCCCAGCATTTT
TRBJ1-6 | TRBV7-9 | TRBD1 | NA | CASSPTGTGRSNSPLHF | TGTGCCAGCAGCCCGACCGGGACAGGGAGAAGTAATTCACCCCTCCACTTT
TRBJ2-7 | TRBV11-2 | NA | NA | CASSLGGSAVLQQYF | TGTGCCAGCAGCTTAGGGGGCTCCGCGGTTCTACAGCAGTACTTC
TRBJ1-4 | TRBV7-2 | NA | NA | CASSSRTREGEKLFF | TGTGCCAGCAGCTCCCGCACCAGGGAAGGTGAAAAACTGTTTTTT
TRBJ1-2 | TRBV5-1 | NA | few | CASSSQGHGYTF | TGCGCCAGCAGCTCCCAGGGACATGGCTACACCTTC
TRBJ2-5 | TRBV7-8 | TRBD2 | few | CASSLLGLDYKETQYF | TGTGCCAGCAGCCTCCTTGGACTAGATTATAAAGAGACCCAGTACTTC
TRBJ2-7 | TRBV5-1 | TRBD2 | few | CASSLPGGPNEQYF | TGCGCCAGCAGCTTGCCGGGAGGGCCTAACGAGCAGTACTTC
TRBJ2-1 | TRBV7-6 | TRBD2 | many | CASSPGGLAGLVEQFF | TGTGCCAGCAGCCCCGGGGGGCTAGCGGGACTCGTTGAGCAGTTCTTC
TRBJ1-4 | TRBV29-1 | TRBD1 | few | CSVVDGTGEEKLFF | TGCAGCGTTGTAGACGGGACAGGGGAAGAAAAACTGTTTTTT
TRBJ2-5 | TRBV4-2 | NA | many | CASSPRFGNLEETQYF | TGTGCCAGCAGCCCTCGGTTCGGGAACCTGGAAGAGACCCAGTACTTC
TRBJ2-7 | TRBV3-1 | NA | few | CASSPGQGEQYF | TGTGCCAGCAGTCCGGGTCAAGGCGAGCAGTACTTC
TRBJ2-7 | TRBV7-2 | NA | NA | CASSSPGIYEQYF | TGTGCCAGCAGCTCCCCTGGTATCTACGAGCAGTACTTC
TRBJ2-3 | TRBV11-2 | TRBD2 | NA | CASSFAGALGGDTQYF | TGTGCCAGCAGCTTTGCGGGAGCCCTCGGGGGAGATACGCAGTATTTT
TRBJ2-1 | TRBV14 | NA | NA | CASSLSYYNEQFF | TGTGCCAGCAGCCTCTCGTACTACAATGAGCAGTTCTTC
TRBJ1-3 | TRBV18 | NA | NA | CASSPGVGPGNTIYF | TGTGCCAGCTCACCAGGGGTCGGTCCTGGAAACACCATATATTTT
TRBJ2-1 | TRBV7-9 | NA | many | CASSPGFGEQFF | TGTGCCAGCAGCCCAGGGTTTGGTGAGCAGTTCTTC
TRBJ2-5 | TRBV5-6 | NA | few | CASTTPSGSQETQYF | TGTGCCAGCACCACCCCGTCCGGGAGCCAAGAGACCCAGTACTTC
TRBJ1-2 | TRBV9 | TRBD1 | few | CASSVGQGVYYGYTF | TGTGCCAGCAGCGTAGGACAGGGGGTTTACTATGGCTACACCTTC
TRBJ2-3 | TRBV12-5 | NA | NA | CASGFLGTQYF | TGTGCTAGTGGTTTTTTGGGTACGCAGTATTTT
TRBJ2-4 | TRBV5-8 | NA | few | CASSSDSRLAKNIQYF | TGTGCCAGCAGCTCCGACAGCCGTCTAGCCAAAAACATTCAGTACTTC
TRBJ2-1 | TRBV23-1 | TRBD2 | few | CASSQSGEETSASYNEQFF | TGCGCCAGCAGTCAATCGGGTGAGGAGACTAGCGCCTCCTACAATGAGCAGTTCTTC
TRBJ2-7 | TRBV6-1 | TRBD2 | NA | CASSIAGTDEQYF | TGTGCCAGCAGCATAGCGGGAACGGACGAGCAGTACTTC
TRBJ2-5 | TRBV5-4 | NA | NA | CASSLSGTSQETQYF | TGTGCCAGCAGCTTGAGTGGGACGTCCCAAGAGACCCAGTACTTC
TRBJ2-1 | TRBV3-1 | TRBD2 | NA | CASSQDSGGGRSSFF | TGTGCCAGCAGCCAAGATTCGGGAGGCGGGAGGTCATCGTTCTTC
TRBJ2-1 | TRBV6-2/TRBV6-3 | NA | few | CATSLAIRNEQFF | TGTGCCACGTCTCTAGCGATTAGGAATGAGCAGTTCTTC
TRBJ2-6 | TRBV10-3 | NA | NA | CATGEFLGASGANVLTF | TGTGCCACCGGGGAATTTCTAGGGGCCTCTGGGGCCAACGTCCTGACTTTC
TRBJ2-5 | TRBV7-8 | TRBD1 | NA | CASSLGTDKETQYF | TGTGCCAGCAGCCTTGGGACAGATAAAGAGACCCAGTACTTC
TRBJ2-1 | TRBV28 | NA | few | CASSFLVGEQFF | TGTGCCAGCAGTTTTTTAGTGGGGGAGCAGTTCTTC
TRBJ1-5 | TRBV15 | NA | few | CATSERSNQPQHF | TGTGCCACCAGCGAGCGAAGCAATCAGCCCCAGCATTTT
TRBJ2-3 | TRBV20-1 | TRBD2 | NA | CSARDPLAGASDTQYF | TGCAGTGCTAGAGACCCTCTAGCGGGAGCGTCAGATACGCAGTATTTT
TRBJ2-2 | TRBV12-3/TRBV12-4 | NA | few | CASSFPSGELFF | TGTGCCAGCAGTTTCCCCTCGGGGGAGCTGTTTTTT
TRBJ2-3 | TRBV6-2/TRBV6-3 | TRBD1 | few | CASSYTTGGLDTQYF | TGTGCCAGCAGTTACACGACAGGGGGCCTAGATACGCAGTATTTT
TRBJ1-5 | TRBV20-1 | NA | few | CSAVRGANQPQHF | TGCAGTGCCGTCAGGGGTGCCAATCAGCCCCAGCATTTT
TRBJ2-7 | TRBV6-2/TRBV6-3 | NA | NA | CASSSVGGSNLYEQYF | TGTGCCAGCAGCTCGGTCGGGGGATCCAATCTCTACGAGCAGTACTTC
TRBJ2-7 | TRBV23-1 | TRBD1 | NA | CASSHMGLTGTATYEQYF | TGCGCCAGCAGTCATATGGGCTTGACCGGGACAGCCACCTACGAGCAGTACTTC
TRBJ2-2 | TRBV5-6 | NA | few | CASSDRRSNTGELFF | TGTGCCAGCAGCGACAGGAGAAGTAACACCGGGGAGCTGTTTTTT
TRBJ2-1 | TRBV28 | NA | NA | CASSSPDASSYNEQFF | TGTGCCAGCAGTTCCCCTGACGCGAGCTCCTACAATGAGCAGTTCTTC
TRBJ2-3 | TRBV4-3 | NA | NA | CASSQELTNIWRTTDTQYF | TGCGCCAGCAGCCAAGAGTTAACCAATATATGGAGGACGACAGATACGCAGTATTTT
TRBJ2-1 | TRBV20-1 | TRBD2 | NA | CSARDWASGYNEQFF | TGCAGTGCTAGAGATTGGGCTAGCGGCTACAATGAGCAGTTCTTC
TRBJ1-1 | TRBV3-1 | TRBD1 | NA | CASSQTGGKAFF | TGTGCCAGCAGCCAAACAGGGGGCAAAGCTTTCTTT
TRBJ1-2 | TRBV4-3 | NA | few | CASSQDQGSGPYGYTF | TGCGCCAGCAGCCAAGATCAAGGGTCGGGGCCGTATGGCTACACCTTC
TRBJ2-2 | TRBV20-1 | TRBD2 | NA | CSARFSGSRTGELFF | TGCAGTGCTAGATTTAGCGGGAGCCGCACCGGGGAGCTGTTTTTT